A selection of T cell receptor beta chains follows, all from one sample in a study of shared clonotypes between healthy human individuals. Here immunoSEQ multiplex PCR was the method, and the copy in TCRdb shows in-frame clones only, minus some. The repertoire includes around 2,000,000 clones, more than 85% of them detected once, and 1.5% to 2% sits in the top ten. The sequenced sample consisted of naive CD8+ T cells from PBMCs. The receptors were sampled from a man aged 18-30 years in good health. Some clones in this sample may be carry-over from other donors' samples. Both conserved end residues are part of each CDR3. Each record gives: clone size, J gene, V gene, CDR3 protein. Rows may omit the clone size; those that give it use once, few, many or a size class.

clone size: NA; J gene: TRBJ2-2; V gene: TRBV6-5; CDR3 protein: CAVGTGQGGTGELFF
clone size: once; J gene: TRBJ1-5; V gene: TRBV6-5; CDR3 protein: CASSYGTSVGQPQHF
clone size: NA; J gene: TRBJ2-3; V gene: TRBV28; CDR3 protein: CASSLGVGSLNTQYF
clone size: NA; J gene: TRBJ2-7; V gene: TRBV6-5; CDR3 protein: CASSTQREGDYEQYF
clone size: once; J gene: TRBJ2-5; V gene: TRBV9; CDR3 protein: CASRGSDGRQYF
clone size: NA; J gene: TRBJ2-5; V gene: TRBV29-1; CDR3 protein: CSVSLRATSGRVGTQYF
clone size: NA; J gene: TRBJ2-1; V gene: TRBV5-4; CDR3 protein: CASSPGTINEQFF
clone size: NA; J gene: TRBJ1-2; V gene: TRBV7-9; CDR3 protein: CASSWEGDGYTF
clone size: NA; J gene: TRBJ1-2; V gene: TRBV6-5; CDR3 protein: CASSSSVYGYTF
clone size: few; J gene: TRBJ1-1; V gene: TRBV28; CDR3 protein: CASSLIRTAEAFF
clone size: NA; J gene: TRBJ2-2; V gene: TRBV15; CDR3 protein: CATSQRSTGELFF
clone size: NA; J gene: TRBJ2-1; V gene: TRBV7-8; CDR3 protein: CASSLSLGGSVNNEQFF
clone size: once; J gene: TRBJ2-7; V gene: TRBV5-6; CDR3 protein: CASSLAGTVIYEQYF
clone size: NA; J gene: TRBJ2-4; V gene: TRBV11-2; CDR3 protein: CASSQYRVGGNIQYF
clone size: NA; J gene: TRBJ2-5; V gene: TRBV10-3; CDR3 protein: CAISVRGYEETQYF
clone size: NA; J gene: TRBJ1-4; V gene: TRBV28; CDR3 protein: CASRDTYPPGMNEKLFF
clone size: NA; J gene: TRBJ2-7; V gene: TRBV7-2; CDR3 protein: CASSFKTVLFYEQYF
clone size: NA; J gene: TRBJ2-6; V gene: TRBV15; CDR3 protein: CATSTYRLAGANVLTF
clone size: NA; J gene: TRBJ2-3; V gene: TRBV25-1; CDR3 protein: CASSVASGTRTDTQYF
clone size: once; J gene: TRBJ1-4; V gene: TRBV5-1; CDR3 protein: CASSLAFSEGGEKLFF
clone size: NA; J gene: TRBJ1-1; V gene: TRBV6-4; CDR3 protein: CASSDFLNTEAFF
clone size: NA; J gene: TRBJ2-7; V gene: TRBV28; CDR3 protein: CASSYWDSSYEQYF
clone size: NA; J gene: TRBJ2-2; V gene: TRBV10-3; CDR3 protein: CAISELGSNTGELFF
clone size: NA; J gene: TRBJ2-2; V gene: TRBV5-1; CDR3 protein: CASSLEYPQGRGTGELFF
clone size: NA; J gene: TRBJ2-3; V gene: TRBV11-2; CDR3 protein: CASSLVLTSPTDTQYF
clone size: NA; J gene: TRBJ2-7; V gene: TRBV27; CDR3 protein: CASMPNLGDRPYEQYF
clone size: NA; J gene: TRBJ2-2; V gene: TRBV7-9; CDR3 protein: CASSPRDRDTGELFF
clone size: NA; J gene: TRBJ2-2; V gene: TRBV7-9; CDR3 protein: CASSYRQSGELFF
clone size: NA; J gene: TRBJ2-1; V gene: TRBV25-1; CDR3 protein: CASSRGEQFF
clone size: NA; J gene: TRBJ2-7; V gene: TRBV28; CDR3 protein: CASRAQGWDEQYF
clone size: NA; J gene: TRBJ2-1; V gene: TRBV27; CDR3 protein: CASSFIPPDEQFF
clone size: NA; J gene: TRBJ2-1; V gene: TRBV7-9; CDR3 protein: CASSLVKVDEQFF
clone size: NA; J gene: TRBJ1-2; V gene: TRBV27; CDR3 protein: CASSLFSGHYGYTF
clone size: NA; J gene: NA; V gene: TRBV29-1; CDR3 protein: CSVEALGEQYF
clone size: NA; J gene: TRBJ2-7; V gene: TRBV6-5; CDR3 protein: CASSFDRGREQYF
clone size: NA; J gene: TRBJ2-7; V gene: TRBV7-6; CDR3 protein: CASSLGDWERAYEQYF
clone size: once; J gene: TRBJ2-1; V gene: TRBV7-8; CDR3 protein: CASSPGKTSYNEQFF
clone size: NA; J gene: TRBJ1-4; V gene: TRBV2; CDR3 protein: CASSETGEAENEKLFF
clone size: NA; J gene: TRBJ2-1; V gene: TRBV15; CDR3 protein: CATSRKQGVDEQFF
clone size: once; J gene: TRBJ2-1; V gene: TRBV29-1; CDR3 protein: CSVGLGLTDDEQFF
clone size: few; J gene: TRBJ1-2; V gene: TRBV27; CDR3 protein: CASKPAGVYGYTF
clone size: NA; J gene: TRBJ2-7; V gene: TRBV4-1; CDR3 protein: CASSQPTHAGASYEQYF
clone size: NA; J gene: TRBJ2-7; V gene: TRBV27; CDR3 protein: CASTGGTRAHEQYF
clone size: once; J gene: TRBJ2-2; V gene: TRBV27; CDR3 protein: CASSLVNTGELFF
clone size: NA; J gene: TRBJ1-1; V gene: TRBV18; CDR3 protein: CASSPPVLPGTEAFF
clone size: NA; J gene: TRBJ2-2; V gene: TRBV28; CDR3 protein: CASSTDRGAGELFF
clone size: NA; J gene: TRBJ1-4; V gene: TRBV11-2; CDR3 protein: CASSGGWERNEKLFF
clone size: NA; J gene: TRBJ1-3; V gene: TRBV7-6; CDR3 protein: CASSLAWVAGNTIYF
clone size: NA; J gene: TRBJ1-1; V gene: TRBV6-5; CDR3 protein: CASSPTGATEAFF
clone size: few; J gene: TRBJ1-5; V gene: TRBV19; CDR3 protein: CASIPGQGYQPQHF
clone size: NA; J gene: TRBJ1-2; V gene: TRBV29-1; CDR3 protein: CSVEGVAGRGVYYGYTF
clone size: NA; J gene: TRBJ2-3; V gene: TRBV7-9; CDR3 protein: CASSLTIEGPGGSDTQYF
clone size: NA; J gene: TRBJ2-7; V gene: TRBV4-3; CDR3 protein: CASSQEREGPLSYEQYF
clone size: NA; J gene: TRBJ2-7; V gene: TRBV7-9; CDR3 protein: CASSPMVYEQYF
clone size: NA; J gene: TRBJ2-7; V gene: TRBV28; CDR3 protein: CASSPGTGGVYEQYF
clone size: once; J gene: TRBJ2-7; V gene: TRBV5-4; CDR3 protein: CASSLGPGLVGYEQYF